A single sample gave rise to the 27 T cell receptor beta chains below, sequenced in a study of CD8 T cells in Susac syndrome. The authors reverse transcribed roughly 0.5 to 1 ug RNA with random hexamers. TCRdb recomputed calls from the immunoSEQ multiplex PCR reads with MiXCR, one row per CDR3 protein. Among around 150,000 distinct CDR3 sequences, around 94% were seen once, and the ten largest hold roughly 0.14%. Source material: CD4+ T cells from PBMCs. These receptors were obtained from a human donor in good health.

This chain uses TRBV29-1 with TRBJ2-3; 8 bases map to TRBD1. Germline V gene data show CDR1 as SQVTM and CDR2 as ANQGSEA. There are 13 residues in the CDR3. Unmatched junction bases numbered 2, after V lost 6 bases and J lost 0 bases. The DNA of the CDR3 is TGCAGCGTCAGGGGGCGCAGCACAGATACGCAGTATTTT. It specifies CSVRGRSTDTQYF.

The chain has TRBV15 and TRBJ1-1, with D perhaps TRBD1 (5 bases). The CDR3 totals 16 residues. Per germline, CDR1 LNHNV and CDR2 YYDKDF (reference sequence). Trimming took off 0 bases at V and 1 base at J, with 12 bases between the two ends. The CDR3 spells CATSRDVGGTNTEAFF. The CDR3, as DNA: TGTGCCACCAGCAGAGATGTCGGCGGGACGAACACTGAAGCTTTCTTT.

The chain has TRBV5-4 and TRBJ1-2; tentative D call: TRBD1 (6 bases). V gave up 0 bases and J gave up 3 bases, with 6 bases separating them. The germline V gene encodes CDR1 SGHNT and CDR2 YYREEE (reference sequence). This CDR3 comprises 13 residues. CDR3 residues: CASSLAGDYGYTF. Written as DNA, the CDR3 is TGTGCCAGCAGCTTGGCAGGGGACTATGGCTACACCTTC.

The genes are TRBV9 and TRBJ2-3, with a possible D match to TRBD1 (5 bases). Germline V gene sequence: CDR1 SGDLS, CDR2 YYNGEE. V lost 0 bases to trimming and J lost 6 bases, with 14 bases between them. This CDR3 is built from 15 residues. CDR3 bases: TGTGCCAGCAGCGTAGCTGGGCAGGGTATGGATACGCAGTATTTT. This codes for CASSVAGQGMDTQYF.

CDR3 sequence reads: CSASIVDNQETQYF. CDR3 bases: TGCAGTGCTAGTATCGTTGACAACCAAGAGACCCAGTACTTC. The chain has TRBV20-1 and TRBJ2-5; D gene ambiguous. There are 14 residues in the CDR3. V lost 3 bases, J lost 0 bases, and 11 bases lay in between. Germline CDR1 and CDR2: DFQATT and SNEGSKA (reference sequence).

The rearrangement uses TRBV27 and TRBJ1-6; TRBD1 is a possible D gene (6 bases). Trimming left V 2 bases short and J 5 bases short, with 10 bases between. In germline, CDR1 is MNHEY, CDR2 SMNVEV (reference sequence). The CDR3 is 15 amino acids. DNA of the CDR3: TGTGCCAGCAGTTTAGGCGGGACAAATAATTCACCCCTCCACTTT. This codes for CASSLGGTNNSPLHF.

The chain has TRBV15 and TRBJ2-5; D uncertain. Germline lookup yields CDR1 LNHNV and CDR2 YYDKDF (reference sequence). The germline V and J ends were trimmed by 8 bases and 5 bases, with 12 bases remaining between them. CDR3 length: 12 residues. CDR3: CATGRAQETQYF. The CDR3 DNA is TGTGCCACCGGAAGGGCACAGGAGACCCAGTACTTC.

This clonotype was picked up one time. The chain joins TRBV15 to TRBJ1-4; TRBD1 agrees at 7 bases. The germline V gene has CDR1 LNHNV and CDR2 YYDKDF (reference sequence). This CDR3 has 14 amino acids. V shed 7 bases and J 3 bases; nucleotides not matched to a gene: 5. CDR3 DNA sequence: TGTGCCACCACCTCGGGACAGCCTAATGAAAAACTGTTTTTT. The encoded protein is CATTSGQPNEKLFF.

This clonotype showed up just once. The V gene is TRBV7-3, the J gene TRBJ1-5; D gene ambiguous. The germline V gene has CDR1 SGHTA and CDR2 FQGTGA. The V end lost 6 bases, the J end lost 3 bases, and 18 bases lay between the germline ends. The CDR3 length is 16 residues. This CDR3 reads CASSVRGKGNNQPQHF. The DNA of the CDR3 is TGTGCCAGCAGTGTGAGAGGGAAGGGTAACAATCAGCCCCAGCATTTT. Variable domain in full (rest from reference TRBV7-3 and TRBJ1-5): GAGVSQTPSNKVTEKGKYVELRCDPISGHTALYWYRQSLGQGPEFLIYFQGTGAADDSGLPNDRFFAVRPEGSVSTLKIQRTERGDSAVYLCASSVRGKGNNQPQHFGDGTRLSIL.

For the CDR3, the DNA is TGTGCCAGCTCACTCCGGGACAGAAATCAGCCCCAGCATTTT. The encoded protein is CASSLRDRNQPQHF. J is TRBJ1-5 and V is TRBV18; 7 positions match TRBD1. V was pared by 4 bases and J by 4 bases, with 4 bases of the junction left unmatched. In germline, CDR1 is KGHSH, CDR2 LQKENI. The CDR3 spans 14 residues.

This chain links TRBV30 with TRBJ2-2, with 12 bases lining up with TRBD2. The trim removed 3 bases at V and 3 bases at J, leaving 2 bases unmatched. Germline V gene data show CDR1 as GTSNPN and CDR2 as SVGIG (reference sequence). CDR3 size: 15 residues. The CDR3 sequence: CAWRLAGGYTGELFF. The CDR3, as DNA: TGTGCCTGGAGGCTAGCGGGGGGGTACACCGGGGAGCTGTTTTTT.

The chain links TRBV29-1 to TRBJ2-5; D is unresolved. The V and J ends lost 7 bases and 2 bases respectively, with 11 bases between them. The CDR3 spans 12 residues. In germline, CDR1 is SQVTM, CDR2 ANQGSEA. Here the CDR3 reads CSGADLQETQYF. In DNA, the CDR3 is TGCAGCGGGGCTGACCTTCAAGAGACCCAGTACTTC.

The chain has TRBV2 and TRBJ2-2; D is uncertain. Germline V gene lookup returns CDR1 SNHLY and CDR2 FYNNEI. The CDR3 has 13 amino acids. V was trimmed by 0 bases and J by 9 bases, leaving 8 bases between them. Here the CDR3 DNA reads TGTGCCAGCAGTGAAGCCGGGCTTTGGGAGCTGTTTTTT. Its translation is CASSEAGLWELFF. Full variable domain (missing parts from reference TRBV2 and TRBJ2-2): EPEVTQTPSHQVTQMGQEVILRCVPISNHLYFYWYRQILGQKVEFLVSFYNNEISEKSEIFDDQFSVERPDGSNFTLKIRSTKLEDSAMYFCASSEAGLWELFFGEGSRLTVL.

CDR3 DNA: TGCAGCGGACAGAACACTGAAGCTTTCTTT. Protein product: CSGQNTEAFF. The chain combines TRBV29-1 with TRBJ1-1; no definite D call. This CDR3 spans 10 amino acids. The germline gives CDR1 SQVTM, CDR2 ANQGSEA. Deletions cut 7 bases from V and 1 base from J, with 4 bases between.

The rearrangement links TRBV19 to TRBJ2-3, with TRBD2 identical over 13 bases. The CDR3 extends over 16 amino acids. Germline V gene lookup returns CDR1 LNHDA and CDR2 SQIVND (reference sequence). V shed 6 bases and J 4 bases; nucleotides not matched to a gene: 7. The CDR3 DNA follows: TGTGCCAGTAGGGGACTAGCGGGGCGGTCGGCAGATACGCAGTATTTT. The encoded protein is CASRGLAGRSADTQYF.

The V gene is TRBV3-1, the J gene TRBJ1-1, with D possibly being TRBD1 (6 bases). V lost 5 bases to trimming and J lost 1 base, with 17 bases between them. The length of the CDR3 is 16 residues. Germline V lookup: CDR1 LGHDT, CDR2 YNNKEL (reference sequence). The CDR3 region has the DNA TGTGCCAGCAGCAGAGGGGGGAGGCCTTGGAACACTGAAGCTTTCTTT. Protein product: CASSRGGRPWNTEAFF.

The chain uses TRBV29-1 and TRBJ1-1; weak D call: TRBD1 (6 bases). The CDR3 has 11 residues. Germline CDR1 SQVTM, CDR2 ANQGSEA. Trimming shortened V by 3 bases and J by 6 bases, and 8 bases separated the two germline ends. Here the CDR3 DNA reads TGCAGCGTTGATTCAGGGGCTGAAGCTTTCTTT. Amino acid sequence: CSVDSGAEAFF.

The chain uses TRBV25-1 and TRBJ2-3; D is uncertain. From germline, CDR1 is MGHDK and CDR2 SYGVNS. There are 12 residues in the CDR3. The germline V and J ends were trimmed by 10 bases and 0 bases, with 8 bases remaining between them. CDR3 loop: CATSTSTDTQYF. The CDR3 nucleotides are TGTGCCACGAGCACTAGCACAGATACGCAGTATTTT.

This clonotype was counted once. This chain joins TRBV5-6 and TRBJ2-1, with D tentatively TRBD2 (6 bases). With 1 base removed from V and 9 bases from J, the gap between germline ends came to 8 bases. The CDR3 contains 12 residues. CDR1 is SGHDT and CDR2 is YYEEEE in the germline V gene. The CDR3 bases are TGTGCCAGCAGCTTGACTAGCAGTGAGCAGTTCTTC. Translating gives CASSLTSSEQFF.

V gene TRBV5-4 combines with J gene TRBJ2-7, with 10 nucleotides matching TRBD2. The CDR3 consists of 16 residues. V shed 0 bases, J shed 6 bases, and the junction held 9 bases outside the gene matches. The germline CDR1 and CDR2 sequences are SGHNT and YYREEE (reference sequence). In DNA, the CDR3 is TGTGCCAGCAGCTTGGGAGCGGGGGGGCCCAAAGGCGAGCAGTACTTC. Residues: CASSLGAGGPKGEQYF.

Details on this clonotype: Mismatch with germline at one junction end may stem from a read error. The chain has TRBV6-5 and TRBJ2-7; 8 bases map to TRBD1. The germline gives CDR1 MNHEY, CDR2 SVGAGI. The CDR3 covers 15 residues. The CDR3 nucleotides read TGTGCCAGCAGTTACTCGTACAGGGGGGCCTATGAGCAGTACTTC. It encodes CASSYSYRGAYEQYF.

This chain links TRBV20-1 with TRBJ2-1, with TRBD1 identical over 7 bases. J lost 3 bases, V lost 4 bases, and 3 bases had no gene match. Germline V gives CDR1 DFQATT, CDR2 SNEGSKA (reference sequence). The CDR3 spans 13 residues. CDR3 coding DNA: TGCAGTGCTACCGACAGGGACTACAATGAGCAGTTCTTC. Protein product: CSATDRDYNEQFF.

The chain carries TRBV7-2 and TRBJ2-5, with D unresolved. The CDR3 consists of 14 residues. V lost 5 bases and J 1 base, leaving 11 bases between the germline ends. CDR1 SGHTA and CDR2 FQGNSA come from the germline V gene. CDR3 in amino acids: CASSRSGLQETQYF. In DNA form, the CDR3 reads TGTGCCAGCAGCCGCTCAGGCCTCCAAGAGACCCAGTACTTC.

This clonotype was seen a single time. The chain couples TRBV4-3 to TRBJ2-1; tentatively, D is TRBD2 (5 bases). The CDR3 sequence is 14 residues long. Germline V lookup: CDR1 LGHNA, CDR2 YSLEER. Trimming pared 0 bases from V and 9 bases from J, leaving 12 bases between. CDR3 sequence: CASSQELVVGEQFF. CDR3 bases: TGCGCCAGCAGCCAAGAACTAGTCGTCGGTGAGCAGTTCTTC.

The rearrangement links TRBV29-1 to TRBJ2-3; TRBD2 is a possible D gene (7 bases). V gave up 4 bases and J gave up 4 bases, with 9 bases separating them. The CDR3 contains 12 residues. Germline assignment: CDR1 SQVTM and CDR2 ANQGSEA. CDR3: CSVVGGPDTQYF. The CDR3 nucleotides are TGCAGCGTTGTGGGGGGGCCAGATACGCAGTATTTT.

The chain couples TRBV27 to TRBJ1-1; 9 bases agree with TRBD1. The V and J ends lost 6 bases and 4 bases, in that order; junction bases with no gene match: 9. The CDR3 totals 15 residues. CDR1 and CDR2 (germline): MNHEY, SMNVEV (reference sequence). This chain's CDR3 is CASSRDRVKGTEAFF. The CDR3 region has the DNA TGTGCCAGCAGCCGGGACAGGGTAAAAGGCACTGAAGCTTTCTTT.

The CDR3 DNA follows: TGTGCCAGCAGTCCCGGGACAGGGTTAAGGTCAGCTTTCTTT. Its translation is CASSPGTGLRSAFF. This rearrangement joins TRBV27 to TRBJ1-1; 9 nucleotides agree with TRBD1. V gave up 5 bases and J gave up 10 bases; unmatched junction bases: 11. The V gene's germline CDR1 is MNHEY and CDR2 SMNVEV (reference sequence). The CDR3 runs to 14 residues.